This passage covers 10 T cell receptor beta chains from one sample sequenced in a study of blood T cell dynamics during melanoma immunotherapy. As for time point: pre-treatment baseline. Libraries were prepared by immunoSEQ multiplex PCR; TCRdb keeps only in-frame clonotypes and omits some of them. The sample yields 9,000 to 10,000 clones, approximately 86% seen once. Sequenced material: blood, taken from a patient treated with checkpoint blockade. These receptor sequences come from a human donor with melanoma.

The CDR3 DNA reads as TGCGCCAGCAGCTGGACAGGGGGCGACAACACTGAAGCTTTCTTT. Protein: CASSWTGGDNTEAFF. The rearrangement joins TRBV5-1 to TRBJ1-1; 11 bases map to TRBD1. Germline trimming cut 3 bases from V and 2 bases from J; bases unmatched to any gene: 3. CDR1 is SGHRS, CDR2 YFSETQ, per germline. This CDR3 contains 15 residues.

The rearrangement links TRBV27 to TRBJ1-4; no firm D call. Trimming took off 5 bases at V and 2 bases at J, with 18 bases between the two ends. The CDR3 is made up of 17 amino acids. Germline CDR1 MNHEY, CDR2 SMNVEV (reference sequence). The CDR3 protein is CASSPRRLRGTNEKLFF. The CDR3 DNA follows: TGTGCCAGCAGTCCTCGACGCCTCCGTGGGACTAATGAAAAACTGTTTTTT.

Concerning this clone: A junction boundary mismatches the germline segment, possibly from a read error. CDR3 region: CASSPPRRGASGANALTF. For the CDR3, the DNA is TGTGCCAGCAGCCCCCCCAGACGGGGGGCCTCTGGGGCCAACGCCCTGACTTTC. V usage is TRBV5-4 and J usage is TRBJ2-6; TRBD2 might be the D (7 bases). The CDR3 runs to 18 residues. Looked up from germline, CDR1 is SGHNT and CDR2 is YYREEE (reference sequence).

CDR3 region: CASSQEGARRSYNEQFF. As DNA, the CDR3 is TGTGCCAGCAGCCAAGAAGGGGCCCGCCGCTCCTACAATGAGCAGTTCTTC. The chain joins TRBV4-2 to TRBJ2-1, with D perhaps TRBD1 (5 bases). The CDR3 covers 17 residues. Trimming removed 0 bases at V and 0 bases at J, with 12 bases between. CDR1 is LGHNA, CDR2 YNFKEQ, per germline.

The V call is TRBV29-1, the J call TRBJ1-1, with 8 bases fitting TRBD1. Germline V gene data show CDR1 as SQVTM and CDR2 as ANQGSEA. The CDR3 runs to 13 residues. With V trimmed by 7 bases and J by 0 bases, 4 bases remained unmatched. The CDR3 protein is CSGRQGMNTEAFF. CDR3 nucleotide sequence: TGCAGCGGCCGACAGGGGATGAACACTGAAGCTTTCTTT.

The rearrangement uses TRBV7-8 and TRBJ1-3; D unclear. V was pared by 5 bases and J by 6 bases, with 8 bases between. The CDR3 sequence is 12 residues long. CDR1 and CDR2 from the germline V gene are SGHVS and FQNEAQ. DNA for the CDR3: TGTGCCAGCAGCGAACCTGAAAACACCATATATTTT. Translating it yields CASSEPENTIYF.

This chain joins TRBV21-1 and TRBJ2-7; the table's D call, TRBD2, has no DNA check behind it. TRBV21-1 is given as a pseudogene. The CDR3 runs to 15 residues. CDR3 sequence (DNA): TGTGCCAGCAGGGTAGCGGGGGGGAGAACCTACGAGCAGTACTTC. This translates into CASRVAGGRTYEQYF.

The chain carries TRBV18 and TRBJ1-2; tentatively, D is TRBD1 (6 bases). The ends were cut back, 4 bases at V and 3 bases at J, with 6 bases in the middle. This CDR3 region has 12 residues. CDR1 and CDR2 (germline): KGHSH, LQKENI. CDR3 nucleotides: TGTGCCAGCTCACGGACAGACTATGGCTACACCTTC. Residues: CASSRTDYGYTF.

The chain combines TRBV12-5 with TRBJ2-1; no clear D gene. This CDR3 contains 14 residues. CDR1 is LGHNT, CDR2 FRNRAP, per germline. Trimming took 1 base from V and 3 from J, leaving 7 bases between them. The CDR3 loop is CASGLDILYNEQFF. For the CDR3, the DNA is TGTGCTAGTGGTTTGGACATACTCTACAATGAGCAGTTCTTC.

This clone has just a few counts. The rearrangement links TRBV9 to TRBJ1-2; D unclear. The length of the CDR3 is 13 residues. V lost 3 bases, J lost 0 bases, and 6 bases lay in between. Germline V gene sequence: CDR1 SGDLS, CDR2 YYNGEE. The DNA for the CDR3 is TGTGCCAGCAGCGAGACAACTAACTATGGCTACACCTTC. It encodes CASSETTNYGYTF.